These 11 T cell receptor beta chains were all obtained from the same sample, sequenced in a study of cytomegalovirus exposure and HLA in healthy donors. The PCR contained 60 Vbeta and 13 Jbeta primers. Repertoires were generated with immunoSEQ multiplex PCR, while TCRdb's copy carries only in-frame clones and drops some. The table lists around 190,000 clones, 79% of them singletons. The source material was PBMCs. The receptors were sampled from a woman younger than 45 in good health and CMV-seropositive.

This chain connects TRBV30 to TRBJ2-2, with a weak D call TRBD2 (6 bases). V was trimmed by 4 bases and J by 7 bases, leaving 13 bases between them. CDR1 is GTSNPN, CDR2 SVGIG, per germline (reference sequence). CDR3 size: 13 residues. DNA of the CDR3: TGTGCCTGGATGGCGGGGATTGTCGGGGAGCTGTTTTTT. Protein: CAWMAGIVGELFF.

The chain recombines TRBV5-4 with TRBJ1-1; 9 bases are a match to TRBD1. V trimming: 7 bases; J trimming: 8 bases; junction bases outside the gene matches: 3. There are 11 residues in the CDR3. The germline V gene has CDR1 SGHNT and CDR2 YYREEE (reference sequence). The CDR3 DNA sequence: TGTGCCAGCGGGGGGACAGGGGAAGCTTTCTTT. Its protein is CASGGTGEAFF.

This chain links TRBV5-1 with TRBJ2-6; no firm D call. Germline assignment: CDR1 SGHRS and CDR2 YFSETQ. Trimming left V 1 base short and J 4 bases short, with 9 bases between. CDR3 length equals 15 residues. The CDR3 DNA reads as TGCGCCAGCAGCTTGATAGAGGCAGGGGCCAACGTCCTGACTTTC. Residues: CASSLIEAGANVLTF. The whole variable domain, filled in from reference TRBV5-1 and TRBJ2-6, reads KAGVTQTPRYLIKTRGQQVTLSCSPISGHRSVSWYQQTPGQGLQFLFEYFSETQRNKGNFPGRFSGRQFSNSRSEMNVSTLELGDSALYLCASSLIEAGANVLTFGAGSRLTVL.

This chain connects TRBV7-7 to TRBJ2-7; possibly TRBD1 for D (6 bases). Looked up from germline, CDR1 is SSHAT and CDR2 is FNYEAQ (reference sequence). The CDR3 loop spans 13 amino acids. Trimming pared 5 bases from V and 6 bases from J, leaving 14 bases between. CDR3 sequence: CASSPTSGAEQYF. Written as DNA, the CDR3 is TGTGCCAGCAGCCCGACCTCAGGGGCCGAGCAGTACTTC.

The chain carries TRBV7-2 and TRBJ2-3; perhaps TRBD1 as D (6 bases). Looked up from germline, CDR1 is SGHTA and CDR2 is FQGNSA. This CDR3 spans 15 amino acids. Trimming shortened V by 3 bases and J by 2 bases, and 12 bases separated the two germline ends. The DNA for the CDR3 is TGTGCCAGCAGCTTTGGTGGGGGCCACACAGATACGCAGTATTTT. This translates into CASSFGGGHTDTQYF.

CDR3 bases: TGCGCCAGCAGGGTGGGGACAGGGCCCTATGGCTACACCTTC. As protein: CASRVGTGPYGYTF. The chain couples TRBV5-1 to TRBJ1-2, with 9 bases that match TRBD1. Losses at the gene ends were 5 bases for V and 4 bases for J; bases not matched to a gene: 6. From germline, CDR1 is SGHRS and CDR2 YFSETQ. The CDR3 sequence is 14 residues long.

V and J are TRBV7-2 and TRBJ2-2; 10 bases map to TRBD1. The CDR3 spans 16 residues. Germline loops: CDR1 SGHTA, CDR2 FQGNSA. V trimming: 6 bases; J trimming: 6 bases; junction bases outside the gene matches: 10. CDR3 sequence: CASRFTGTGDAGELFF. Written as DNA, the CDR3 is TGTGCCAGCAGGTTCACCGGGACAGGGGACGCCGGGGAGCTGTTTTTT.

The V and J genes are TRBV5-4 and TRBJ2-7; 10 positions match TRBD2. V was clipped by 5 bases and J by 3 bases; unmatched bases: 11. CDR3 length: 16 residues. Germline lookup yields CDR1 SGHNT and CDR2 YYREEE (reference sequence). In nucleotides, the CDR3 is TGTGCCAGCAGAAATACTGGGACTAGCGTTTACTACGAGCAGTACTTC. This translates into CASRNTGTSVYYEQYF.

This clone has more than one count but fewer than ten. The chain recombines TRBV6-5 with TRBJ2-1, with a tentative D call TRBD2 (6 bases). The V end was cut by 5 bases, the J end by 7 bases, with 18 bases between. The CDR3 spans 15 residues. From germline, CDR1 is MNHEY and CDR2 SVGAGI. CDR3: CASSTTLSGGNEQFF. In DNA form, the CDR3 reads TGTGCCAGCAGTACGACCCTTTCCGGGGGTAATGAGCAGTTCTTC.

This clone was detected a few times. The chain is built from TRBV18 and TRBJ2-1; the D is unclear. Trimming took off 2 bases at V and 0 bases at J, with 8 bases between the two ends. The CDR3 has 15 amino acids. CDR1 and CDR2 from the germline V gene are KGHSH and LQKENI. The CDR3 DNA follows: TGTGCCAGCTCACCAGCGTCCGACTCCTACAATGAGCAGTTCTTC. Encoded protein: CASSPASDSYNEQFF.

This clone has just a few counts. This chain uses TRBV15 with TRBJ2-5; 8 bases map to TRBD1. The CDR3 runs 14 residues. Per the germline V gene, CDR1 is LNHNV and CDR2 is YYDKDF (reference sequence). The trim removed 6 bases at V and 1 base at J, leaving 4 bases unmatched. Written as DNA, the CDR3 is TGTGCCACCAGTGAGGGACAGGCCCAAGAGACCCAGTACTTC. This encodes CATSEGQAQETQYF.